This TCR beta chain was captured by sequencing in a study of OX40 agonist ivuxolimab in advanced cancers. J lost 5 bases, V lost 6 bases, and 3 bases had no gene match. The CDR3 runs to 12 residues. The V gene's germline CDR1 is MNHNS and CDR2 SASEGT. This table comes from immunoSEQ multiplex PCR, and its TCRdb copy is limited to in-frame clones, with some not included. The sample carries about 96,000 clones, approximately 80% recorded once. This specimen was CD4+ or CD8+ T cells sorted from blood, taken in a trial of the OX40 agonist ivuxolimab. The chain carries TRBV6-1 and TRBJ1-1; 7 bases line up with TRBD1. The clonotype comes from an adult with an advanced solid tumor such as melanoma, head and neck, liver or kidney cancer. CDR3 amino acids: CASSDRDTEAFF. DNA of the CDR3: TGTGCCAGCAGCGACAGGGATACTGAAGCTTTCTTT.